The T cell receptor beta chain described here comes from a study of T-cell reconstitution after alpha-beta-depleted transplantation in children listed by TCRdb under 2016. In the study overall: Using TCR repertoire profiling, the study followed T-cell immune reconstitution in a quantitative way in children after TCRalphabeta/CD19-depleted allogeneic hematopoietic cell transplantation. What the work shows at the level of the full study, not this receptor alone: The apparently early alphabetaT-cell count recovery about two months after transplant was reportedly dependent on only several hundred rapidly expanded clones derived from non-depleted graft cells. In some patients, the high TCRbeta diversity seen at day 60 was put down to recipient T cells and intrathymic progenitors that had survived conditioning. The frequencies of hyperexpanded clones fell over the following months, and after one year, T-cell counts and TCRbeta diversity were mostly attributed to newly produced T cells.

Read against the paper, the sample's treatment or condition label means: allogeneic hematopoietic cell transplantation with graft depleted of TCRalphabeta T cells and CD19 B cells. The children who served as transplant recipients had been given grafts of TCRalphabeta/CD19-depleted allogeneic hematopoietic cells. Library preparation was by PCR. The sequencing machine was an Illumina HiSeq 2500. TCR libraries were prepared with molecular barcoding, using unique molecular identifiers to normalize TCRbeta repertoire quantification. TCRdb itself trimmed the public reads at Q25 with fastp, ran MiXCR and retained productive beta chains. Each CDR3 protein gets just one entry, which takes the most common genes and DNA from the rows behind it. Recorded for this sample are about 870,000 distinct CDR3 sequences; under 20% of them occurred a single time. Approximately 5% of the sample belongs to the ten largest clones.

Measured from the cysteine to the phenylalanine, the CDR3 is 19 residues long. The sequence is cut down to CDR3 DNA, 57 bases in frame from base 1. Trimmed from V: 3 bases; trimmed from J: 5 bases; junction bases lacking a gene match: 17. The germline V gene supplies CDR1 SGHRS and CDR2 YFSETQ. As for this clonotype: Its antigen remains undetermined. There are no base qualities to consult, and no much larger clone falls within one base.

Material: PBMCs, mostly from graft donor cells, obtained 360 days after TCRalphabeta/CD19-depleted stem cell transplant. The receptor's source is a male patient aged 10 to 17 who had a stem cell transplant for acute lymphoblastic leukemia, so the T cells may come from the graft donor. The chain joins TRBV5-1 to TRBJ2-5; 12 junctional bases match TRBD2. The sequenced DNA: TGCGCCAGCAGCTGGTGGACTAGCGGGAAACCCCCAGACGATGAGACCCAGTACTTC. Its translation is CASSWWTSGKPPDDETQYF.